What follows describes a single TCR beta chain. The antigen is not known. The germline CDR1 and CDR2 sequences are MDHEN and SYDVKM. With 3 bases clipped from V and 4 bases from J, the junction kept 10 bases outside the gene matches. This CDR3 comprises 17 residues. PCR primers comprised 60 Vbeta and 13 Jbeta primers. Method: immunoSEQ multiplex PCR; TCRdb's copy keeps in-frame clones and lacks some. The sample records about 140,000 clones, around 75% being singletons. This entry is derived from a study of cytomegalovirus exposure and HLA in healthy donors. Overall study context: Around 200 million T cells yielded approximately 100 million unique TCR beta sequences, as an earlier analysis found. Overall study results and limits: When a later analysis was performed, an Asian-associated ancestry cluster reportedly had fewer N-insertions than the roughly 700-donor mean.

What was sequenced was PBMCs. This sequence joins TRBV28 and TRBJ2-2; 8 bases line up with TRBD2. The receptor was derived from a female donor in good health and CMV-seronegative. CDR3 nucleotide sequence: TGTGCCAGCAGTTTGGTTTCCCCGGCGGGGGGCACCGGGGAGCTGTTTTTT. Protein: CASSLVSPAGGTGELFF.